The TCR beta chain described here comes from a study of T cells in Graves' hyperthyroidism and ophthalmopathy. Study-level findings and limits: A model using 13 V-J features told ophthalmopathy apart from stable hyperthyroidism.

Losses at the gene ends were 6 bases for V and 7 bases for J; bases not matched to a gene: 17. CDR3 length: 18 amino acids. Germline V lookup: CDR1 KGHDR, CDR2 SFDVKD. This clonotype was counted ten times or more. The target antigen is unknown. From RNA transcripts, TCR beta CDR3 regions were amplified. The HTBI primer set served for first-round RT-PCR of the TCR CDR3. TCRdb processed the multiplex PCR reads anew with MiXCR; each CDR3 protein has one entry. The profile covers roughly 700,000 distinct CDR3 sequences, with 13% to 15% appearing a single time and about a tenth taken by the ten largest. The clonotype was recovered from a woman aged 18-29 years with Graves' hyperthyroidism. Material: blood. This chain connects TRBV24-1 to TRBJ2-2, with 9 positions matching TRBD2. CDR3 nucleotide sequence: TGTGCCACCAGTTCCCGGGGTAGCGGGAGAGGAAAGGACGGGGAGCTGTTTTTT. As protein: CATSSRGSGRGKDGELFF.